This note documents a single T cell receptor beta chain sequence. Its cognate antigen is unknown. The record originates from a study of cytomegalovirus exposure and HLA in healthy donors. General study findings and limits: Sequencing likely generated an artifact that appeared as a cluster of highly shared sequence variants. Most CMV-associated TCR beta chains were later found to appear HLA-restricted.

PCR amplification relied on 60 Vbeta primers (plus 13 Jbeta primers). Per the original data handling: In a later analysis, the count reached approximately 80 million unique TCR beta chains, with about 12 million shared. Sequencing used immunoSEQ multiplex PCR; TCRdb keeps in-frame clones, though not all of them. The V and J calls and clone size were taken over from that table, and D and trimming were inferred from the DNA. The sample holds some 120,000 clones, 83% seen once. The CDR3 is 18 amino acids. The V gene lost 3 bases and the J gene lost 2 bases, with 20 bases spanning the gap. The germline V gene encodes CDR1 MDHEN and CDR2 SYDVKM.

The source is a man younger than 30 in good health and CMV-seropositive. Sequencing was performed on PBMCs. The chain links TRBV28 to TRBJ2-4; no reliable D call. DNA of the CDR3: TGTGCCAGCAGTTTTGATTTGTCCGGTGTTCCTACCAAAAACATTCAGTACTTC. Amino acid sequence: CASSFDLSGVPTKNIQYF.